Listed below are T cell receptor beta chains from one sample, sequenced in a study of T-cell reconstitution after alpha-beta-depleted transplantation in children. Using its own MiXCR run on the PCR reads, TCRdb lists one record per CDR3 protein. The sample has some 640,000 distinct CDR3 sequences, roughly 15% seen once; the top ten hold approximately 1%. The sample was PBMCs from the stem cell graft donor, taken from the stem cell graft. These receptors originate from a human donor who donated a stem cell graft to a child with acute myeloid leukemia. Each CDR3 is given with its conserved first and last residue. The D gene is left open where the match is weak. Size tells how often a clone was seen (once, few, many) or the class of an expanded clone, and some rows leave it out.

v_gene	abundance	d_gene	j_gene	CDR3nt	CDR3aa
TRBV19	NA	TRBD1	TRBJ2-7	TGTGCCAGTAGGTCGGGACAGGGAGAGCGCGAGCAGTACTTC	CASRSGQGEREQYF
TRBV20-1	many	NA	TRBJ1-2	TGCAGTGCTAGGGACACCGGAGCCAACTATGGCTACACCTTC	CSARDTGANYGYTF
TRBV23-1	NA	NA	TRBJ2-7	TGCGCCAGCAGTCAATCGGTCCCTACTGTATACTCCTACGAGCAGTACTTC	CASSQSVPTVYSYEQYF
TRBV20-1	many	NA	TRBJ2-5	TGCAGTGCTAGGGGCAGAGCAAGGACCCAGTACTTC	CSARGRARTQYF
TRBV6-2/TRBV6-3	NA	TRBD1	TRBJ2-1	TGTGCCAGCAACGACAGGGACCCCTACAATGAGCAGTTCTTC	CASNDRDPYNEQFF
TRBV23-1	NA	TRBD2	TRBJ2-5	TGCGCCAGCAGTCGACTAGCGGGGACCACACCCGACTTCCAAGAGACCCAGTACTTC	CASSRLAGTTPDFQETQYF
TRBV20-1	many	NA	TRBJ1-5	TGCAGTGCTAAAGGACAACTTCTCTATAGCAATCAGCCCCAGCATTTT	CSAKGQLLYSNQPQHF
TRBV6-5	many	NA	TRBJ2-5	TGTGCCAGCAGTTCCGCCCTGACGGAGACCCAGTACTTC	CASSSALTETQYF
TRBV20-1	NA	NA	TRBJ2-2	TGCAGTGCTAGAGATCAGACCGTTACGAACACCGGGGAGCTGTTTTTT	CSARDQTVTNTGELFF
TRBV3-1	NA	NA	TRBJ2-7	TGTGCCAGCAGCCAAGGCCTCGGTGAGACCAGCTCCTACGAGCAGTACTTC	CASSQGLGETSSYEQYF
TRBV5-6	many	NA	TRBJ2-3	TGTGCCAGCAGCCGACTCGCCCCGGATACGCAGTATTTT	CASSRLAPDTQYF